The 17 T cell receptor beta chains below were found in one sample sequenced in a study of T cell responses to AZD1222 COVID-19 vaccine. Profiled with immunoSEQ multiplex PCR; TCRdb holds only in-frame clones, not every one. Altogether approximately 74,000 clones are present, around 90% being singletons, with the ten largest covering 1% to 1.5%. Sample: peripheral blood, taken 28 days after the second AZD1222 dose. The receptors here all came from an adult who received the AZD1222 COVID-19 vaccine.

The chain links TRBV7-3 to TRBJ1-2, with TRBD1 identical over 7 bases. Unmatched junction bases numbered 2, after V lost 5 bases and J lost 2 bases. The CDR3 runs to 13 residues. Germline V gives CDR1 SGHTA, CDR2 FQGTGA. The CDR3 DNA is TGTGCCAGCAGCAGACAGGGAAACTATGGCTACACCTTC. It is translated as CASSRQGNYGYTF.

The CDR3 DNA reads TGTGCCAGCAGGGACAGTAACTATGGCTACACCTTC. It specifies CASRDSNYGYTF. The chain uses TRBV12-3 or TRBV12-4 and TRBJ1-2; D is perhaps TRBD1 (6 bases). V lost 6 bases and J lost 1, with 6 bases in between. The CDR3 sequence is 12 residues long.

The chain couples TRBV11-3 to TRBJ2-1, with 7 bases that match TRBD2. Germline CDR1 and CDR2: SGHNT and YENEEA. The junction had 12 bases not matched to a gene; V was cut back by 4 bases and J by 6 bases. The length of the CDR3 is 16 residues. The CDR3 DNA is TGTGCCAGCAGCTCCCTCAGCGGGGCCACAGTCAATGAGCAGTTCTTC. This gives the protein CASSSLSGATVNEQFF.

The chain carries TRBV30 and TRBJ1-6; D perhaps matches TRBD1 (5 bases). Between the trimmed V and J ends, which lost 4 bases and 2 bases, there was a span of 12 bases. Germline values: CDR1 GTSNPN, CDR2 SVGIG (reference sequence). This CDR3 contains 15 residues. CDR3 amino acids: CAWNGAGTYNSPLHF. CDR3 nucleotides: TGTGCCTGGAATGGGGCGGGAACCTATAATTCACCCCTCCACTTT. Looking up the rest from reference TRBV30 and TRBJ1-6 gives the full variable domain: SQTIHQWPATLVQPVGSPLSLECTVEGTSNPNLYWYRQAAGRGLQLLFYSVGIGQISSEVPQNLSASRPQDRQFILSSKKLLLSDSGFYLCAWNGAGTYNSPLHFGNGTRLTVT.

The V and J genes are TRBV5-8 and TRBJ1-4; 8 bases align to TRBD1. This CDR3 region has 16 residues. The junction had 10 bases not matched to a gene; V was cut back by 3 bases and J by 6 bases. Germline-derived CDR1 and CDR2 are SGHTS and YDEGEE. The CDR3 region is CASSYGTGGVDEKLFF. In nucleotides, the CDR3 is TGTGCCAGCAGCTACGGGACAGGTGGGGTCGATGAAAAACTGTTTTTT.

The chain joins TRBV29-1 to TRBJ1-1; no definite D call. Germline V gene data show CDR1 as SQVTM and CDR2 as ANQGSEA. This CDR3 contains 14 residues. CDR3 in DNA: TGCAGTTACGGCAAGGATTTGAGGACCACTGAAGCTTTCTTT. Protein product: CSYGKDLRTTEAFF. Drawing the rest from reference TRBV29-1 and TRBJ1-1, the complete variable domain is SAVISQKPSRDICQRGTSLTIQCQVDSQVTMMFWYRQQPGQSLTLIATANQGSEATYESGFVIDKFPISRPNLTFSTLTVSNMSPEDSSIYLCSYGKDLRTTEAFFGQGTRLTVV.

J is TRBJ1-4 and V is TRBV6-5; no clear D. Germline CDR1 and CDR2: MNHEY and SVGAGI. This CDR3 has 15 amino acids. Deletions cut 8 bases from V and 0 bases from J, with 13 bases between. CDR3 sequence: CASSTAAATNEKLFF. CDR3 bases: TGTGCCAGCTCGACGGCAGCTGCAACTAATGAAAAACTGTTTTTT.

The J gene is TRBJ2-7, the V gene TRBV14, with D unresolved. CDR3 size: 11 residues. The germline V gene has CDR1 SGHDN and CDR2 FVKESK. Trimming cost V 1 base and J 3 bases, with 1 base left between them. CDR3 DNA sequence: TGTGCCAGCAGCCAAGTCTACGAGCAGTACTTC. Its translation: CASSQVYEQYF.

CDR3 sequence: CASSPQSSGNTIYF. The DNA for the CDR3 is TGTGCCAGCAGCCCGCAGAGCTCTGGAAACACCATATATTTT. The gene calls are TRBV3-1 (or the pseudogene TRBV3-2) and TRBJ1-3; D remains ambiguous. The CDR3 totals 14 residues. The germline V gene has CDR1 LGHDT and CDR2 YNNKEL (reference sequence). Trimming stripped 4 bases from V and 0 bases from J, with 7 bases between.

The chain combines TRBV19 with TRBJ2-3, with D perhaps matching TRBD1 (7 bases). From germline, CDR1 is LNHDA and CDR2 SQIVND (reference sequence). The V gene lost 8 bases and the J gene lost 2 bases, with 17 bases spanning the gap. CDR3 length: 15 residues. The CDR3 protein is CASRLGTADTDTQYF. The CDR3 coding sequence is TGTGCCAGTCGACTAGGGACAGCCGACACAGATACGCAGTATTTT.

This clone turned up a few times. The chain joins TRBV7-2 to TRBJ1-5, with D unresolved. The CDR3 runs 14 residues. With 1 base removed from V and 0 bases from J, the gap between germline ends came to 4 bases. Germline V gene lookup returns CDR1 SGHTA and CDR2 FQGNSA. As DNA, the CDR3 is TGTGCCAGCAGCTTAGGATATAGCAATCAGCCCCAGCATTTT. Protein product: CASSLGYSNQPQHF.

The V call is TRBV7-3, the J call TRBJ2-5; TRBD2 agrees at 10 bases. Germline values: CDR1 SGHTA, CDR2 FQGTGA. V shed 0 bases and J 2 bases; nucleotides not matched to a gene: 3. There are 16 residues in the CDR3. Here the CDR3 reads CASSLTSAGGQETQYF. CDR3 DNA: TGTGCCAGCAGCTTAACCTCAGCGGGAGGGCAAGAGACCCAGTACTTC.

The J gene is TRBJ2-7, the V gene TRBV18, with 8 bases matching TRBD2. V was pared by 2 bases and J by 3 bases, with 3 bases of the junction left unmatched. The CDR3 covers 14 residues. Germline CDR1 is KGHSH and CDR2 is LQKENI. CDR3 sequence reads: CASSPVGTSYEQYF. The CDR3 DNA is TGTGCCAGCTCACCAGTCGGGACTAGCTACGAGCAGTACTTC.

V usage is TRBV7-6 and J usage is TRBJ2-5, with D unresolved. In germline, CDR1 is SGHVS, CDR2 FNYEAQ. V shed 4 bases and J shed 4 bases, with 10 bases lying between them. The CDR3 sequence is 13 residues long. CDR3 residues: CASSWTLGETQYF. In DNA, the CDR3 is TGTGCCAGCAGCTGGACCTTGGGAGAGACCCAGTACTTC.

This clone was observed a few times. The rearrangement uses TRBV11-3 and TRBJ1-1; 7 nucleotides align to TRBD1. Germline V gives CDR1 SGHNT, CDR2 YENEEA. Losses at the gene ends were 8 bases for V and 1 base for J; bases not matched to a gene: 4. The CDR3 sequence is 13 residues long. The CDR3 protein is CASQGEGNTEAFF. The CDR3 DNA is TGTGCCAGCCAGGGGGAGGGGAACACTGAAGCTTTCTTT.

This clone was recorded once. The chain carries TRBV6-6 and TRBJ2-2, with 7 bases that match TRBD2. V was pared by 5 bases and J by 6 bases, with 18 bases of the junction left unmatched. This CDR3 spans 18 amino acids. Germline assignment: CDR1 MNHNY and CDR2 SVGAGI (reference sequence). This CDR3 is CASSRGVNSGVISGELFF. The CDR3, as DNA: TGTGCCAGCAGTCGGGGGGTTAACAGCGGAGTAATCTCCGGGGAGCTGTTTTTT.

V is TRBV6-5 and J is TRBJ2-3; D is uncertain. The germline gives CDR1 MNHEY, CDR2 SVGAGI. The V and J ends lost 3 bases and 0 bases respectively, with 10 bases between them. CDR3 size: 15 residues. CDR3 nucleotide sequence: TGTGCCAGCAGTTATGTGGGTGGAAGCACAGATACGCAGTATTTT. It encodes CASSYVGGSTDTQYF.